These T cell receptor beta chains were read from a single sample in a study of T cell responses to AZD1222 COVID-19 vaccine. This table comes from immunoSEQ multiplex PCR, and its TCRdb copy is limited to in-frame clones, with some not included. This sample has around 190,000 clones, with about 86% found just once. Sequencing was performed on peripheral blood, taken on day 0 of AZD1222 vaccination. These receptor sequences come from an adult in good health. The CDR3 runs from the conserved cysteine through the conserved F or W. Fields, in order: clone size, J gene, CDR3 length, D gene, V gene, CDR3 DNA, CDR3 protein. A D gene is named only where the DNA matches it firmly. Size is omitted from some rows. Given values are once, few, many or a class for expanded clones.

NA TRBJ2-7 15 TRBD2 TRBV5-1 TGCGCCAGCAGCTTGGAAGGCGGGGGGGCGAAAGAGCAGTACTTC CASSLEGGGAKEQYF
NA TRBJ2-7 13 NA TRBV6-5 TGTGCCAGCAGTTTTGCGGGAAACTACGAGCAGTACTTC CASSFAGNYEQYF
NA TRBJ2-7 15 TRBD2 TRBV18 TGTGCCAGCCGACTAGGCGCGGGAGGTCCCTACGAGCAGTACTTC CASRLGAGGPYEQYF
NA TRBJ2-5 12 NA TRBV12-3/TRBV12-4 TGTGCCAGCGCAGGGGTGGCGGAGACCCAGTACTTC CASAGVAETQYF
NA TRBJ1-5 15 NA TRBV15 TGTGCCACCAGCAGACCCACGGACACCTATCAGCCCCAGCATTTT CATSRPTDTYQPQHF
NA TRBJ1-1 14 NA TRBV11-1 TGTGCCAGCAGCTTAAAGAGGCAGAACACTGAAGCTTTCTTT CASSLKRQNTEAFF
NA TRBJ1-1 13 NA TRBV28 TGTGCCAGCAGGGCTGTTCGGAACACTGAAGCTTTCTTT CASRAVRNTEAFF
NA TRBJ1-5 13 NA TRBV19 TGTGCCAGTAGTTCCCAAAGAAATCAGCCCCAGCATTTT CASSSQRNQPQHF
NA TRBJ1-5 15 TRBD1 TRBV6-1 TGTGCCAGCAGGGACAGGGGAACTAGCAATCAGCCCCAGCATTTT CASRDRGTSNQPQHF
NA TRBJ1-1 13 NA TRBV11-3 TGTGCCAGCAGCTTATTTCGGAACACTGAAGCTTTCTTT CASSLFRNTEAFF
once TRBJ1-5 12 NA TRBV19 TGTGCCAGTAGTCACCAGTATCAGCCCCAGCATTTT CASSHQYQPQHF
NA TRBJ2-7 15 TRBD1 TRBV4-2 TGTGCCAGCAGCCAAGTTAACGACAGGGGTTACGAGCAGTACTTC CASSQVNDRGYEQYF
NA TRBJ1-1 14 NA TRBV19 TGTGCCAGTAGTATAGTCCCCGAGAACACTGAAGCTTTCTTT CASSIVPENTEAFF
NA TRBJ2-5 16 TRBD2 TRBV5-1 TGCGCCAGCAGTCCCTATCCAGGGACTAGACGAGAGACCCAGTACTTC CASSPYPGTRRETQYF
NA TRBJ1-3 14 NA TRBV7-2 TGTGCCAGCAGCGCCGGGACAAGAGGAAACACCATATATTTT CASSAGTRGNTIYF
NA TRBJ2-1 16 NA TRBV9 TGTGCCAGCAGCCTCCGTGCCAGCAGCTCCTACAATGAGCAGTTCTTC CASSLRASSSYNEQFF
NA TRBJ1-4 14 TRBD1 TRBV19 TGTGCCAGTAGTATCAGGGGGACTAATGAAAAACTGTTTTTT CASSIRGTNEKLFF
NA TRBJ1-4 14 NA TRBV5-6 TGTGCCAGCAGCCCGCGAGGGATTGGTGAAAAACTGTTTTTT CASSPRGIGEKLFF
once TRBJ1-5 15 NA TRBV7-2 TGTGCCAGCAGCTTAGAAGGAGGGACAATCATTCCCCAGCATTTT CASSLEGGTIIPQHF
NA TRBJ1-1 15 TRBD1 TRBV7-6 TGTGCCAGCAGCTTAGAGGGGGACAGCTGGACTGAAGCTTTCTTT CASSLEGDSWTEAFF
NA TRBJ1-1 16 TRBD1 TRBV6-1 TGTGCCAGCAGTGATTCCTGGACAGGGGGCTACTCTGAAGCTTTCTTT CASSDSWTGGYSEAFF
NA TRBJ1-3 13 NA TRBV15 TGTGCCACCACCCGGGCCACTGGAAACACCATATATTTT CATTRATGNTIYF
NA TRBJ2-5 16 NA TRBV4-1 TGCGCCAGCAGCCAATTCGTGAGCGGCAGCCAAGAGACCCAGTACTTC CASSQFVSGSQETQYF
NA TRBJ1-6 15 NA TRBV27 TGTGCCAGCAGTCCACCTCCTCGGGGCAATTCACCCCTCCACTTT CASSPPPRGNSPLHF
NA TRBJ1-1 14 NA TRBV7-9 TGTGCCAGCATTTTCGGGCAGGGGAACACTGAAGCTTTCTTT CASIFGQGNTEAFF
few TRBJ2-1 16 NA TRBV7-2 TGTGCCAGCAGCTTAATGTCGGCGGGGAGAGGGAATGAGCAGTTCTTC CASSLMSAGRGNEQFF
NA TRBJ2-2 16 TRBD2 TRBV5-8 TGTGCCAGCATCCTGGGAGGACTAGCGGGGGCCGGGGAGCTGTTTTTT CASILGGLAGAGELFF
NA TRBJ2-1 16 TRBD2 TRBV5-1 TGCGCCAGCAGCACTGGGACTAGCGGGGGGTACAATGAGCAGTTCTTC CASSTGTSGGYNEQFF
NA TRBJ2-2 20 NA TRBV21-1 TGTGCCAGCAGCAAAAGGATTTTAGGCCTCCGGGACTTGAACACCGGGGAGCTGTTTTTT CASSKRILGLRDLNTGELFF
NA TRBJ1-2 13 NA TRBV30 TGTGCCTGGAGGGGGGCGGGGAACTATGGCTACACCTTC CAWRGAGNYGYTF
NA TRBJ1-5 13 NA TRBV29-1 TGCAGCGTTGCTACAGGTAGCAATCAGCCCCAGCATTTT CSVATGSNQPQHF
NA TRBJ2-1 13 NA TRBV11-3 TGTGCCAGCAGCCCATATGGACAGCATGAGCAGTTCTTC CASSPYGQHEQFF